This T cell receptor beta chain was obtained from a study of Ad26.COV2.S vaccination and SARS-CoV-2 variants. Whole-study context: Donor participated within the Ad26.COV2.S arm of the COV1001 trial.

The assay was immunoSEQ multiplex PCR, and TCRdb's table has in-frame clones only and misses some. The sample comprises about 240,000 clones, roughly 90% of which are singletons, and around 11% rests with the top ten. Treatment of the sample: roughly 18 received Ad26.COV2.S at low or high dose, single or two shots; five or six received placebo; per-sample allocation not given. Collection of the samples took place on day 63 after the first injection of vaccine or placebo. Donor was an adult aged 18-55 years in Boston. Germline loops: CDR1 SNHLY, CDR2 FYNNEI. The germline V and J ends were trimmed by 6 bases and 4 bases, with 5 bases remaining between them. CDR3 length equals 11 residues.

The chain couples TRBV2 to TRBJ2-3; D uncertain. The sequence was collected from a person between 18 and 65 years old who received the Ad26.COV2.S COVID-19 vaccine or a placebo. Sequenced material: peripheral blood, taken in a trial of Ad26.COV2.S vaccine versus placebo. CDR3: CASRTADTQYF. The CDR3 DNA reads TGTGCCAGCAGGACGGCAGATACGCAGTATTTT. The variable domain in full, with the rest retrieved from reference TRBV2 and TRBJ2-3, is EPEVTQTPSHQVTQMGQEVILRCVPISNHLYFYWYRQILGQKVEFLVSFYNNEISEKSEIFDDQFSVERPDGSNFTLKIRSTKLEDSAMYFCASRTADTQYFGPGTRLTVL.